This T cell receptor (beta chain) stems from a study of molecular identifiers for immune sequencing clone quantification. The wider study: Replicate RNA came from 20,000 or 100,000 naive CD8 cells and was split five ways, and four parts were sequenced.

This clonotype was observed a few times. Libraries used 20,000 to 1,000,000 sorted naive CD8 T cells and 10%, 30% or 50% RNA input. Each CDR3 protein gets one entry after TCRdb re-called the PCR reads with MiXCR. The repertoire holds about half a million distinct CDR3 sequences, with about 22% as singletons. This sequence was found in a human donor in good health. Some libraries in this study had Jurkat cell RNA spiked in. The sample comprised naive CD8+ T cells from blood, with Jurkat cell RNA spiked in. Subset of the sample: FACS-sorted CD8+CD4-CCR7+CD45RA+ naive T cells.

CDR3 bases: TGCAGCGTTGAAGGCGGACCTGAAGCTTTCTTT. Amino acid sequence: CSVEGGPEAFF. The gene calls are TRBV29-1 and TRBJ1-1; D not resolved. This CDR3 has 11 amino acids. Trimming took off 1 base at V and 6 bases at J, with 6 bases between the two ends. Germline CDR1 reads SQVTM; CDR2 reads ANQGSEA.